The clone carrying this TCR beta chain is a singleton in its sample. What it recognizes is unknown. The data were obtained in a study of Ad26.COV2.S vaccination and SARS-CoV-2 variants. The study's findings and limits: Total responses of T cells may have been underestimated by the analyses of TCR breadth and depth.

There are 15 residues in the CDR3. V lost 0 bases to trimming and J lost 0 bases, with 7 bases between them. Germline loops: CDR1 SGDLS, CDR2 YYNGEE. The treatment: approximately 18 received Ad26.COV2.S at low or high dose, single or two shots; roughly 5 received placebo; per-sample allocation not given. The samples date from day 63 after the first vaccine or placebo injection. Clones were sequenced by immunoSEQ multiplex PCR, and TCRdb holds only the in-frame ones, with some missing. The sample has about half a million clones; 70% to 90% are singletons. Sequences were derived from peripheral blood, sampled in a trial of Ad26.COV2.S vaccine versus placebo. This chain joins TRBV9 and TRBJ1-5; D is unclear. The receptor's source is a person aged 18 to 59 who received the Ad26.COV2.S COVID-19 vaccine or a placebo. Here the CDR3 DNA reads TGTGCCAGCAGCGTAGGTTATAATAGCAATCAGCCCCAGCATTTT. This sequence encodes CASSVGYNSNQPQHF.